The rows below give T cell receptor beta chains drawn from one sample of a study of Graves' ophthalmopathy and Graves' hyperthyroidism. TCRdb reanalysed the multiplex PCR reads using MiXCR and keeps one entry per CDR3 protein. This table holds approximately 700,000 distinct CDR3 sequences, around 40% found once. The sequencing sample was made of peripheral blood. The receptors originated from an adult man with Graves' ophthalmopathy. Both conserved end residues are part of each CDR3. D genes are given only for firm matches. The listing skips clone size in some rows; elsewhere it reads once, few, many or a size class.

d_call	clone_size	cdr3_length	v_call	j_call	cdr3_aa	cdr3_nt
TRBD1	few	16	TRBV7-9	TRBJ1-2	CALRGGQGAYNYGYTF	TGTGCCCTTAGAGGGGGACAGGGGGCCTATAACTATGGCTACACCTTC
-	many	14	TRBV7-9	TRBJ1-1	CASSFSGEDTEAFF	TGTGCCAGCAGCTTCTCGGGGGAAGACACTGAAGCTTTCTTT
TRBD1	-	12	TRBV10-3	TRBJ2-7	CAISQPTGEQYF	TGTGCCATCAGTCAACCGACAGGGGAGCAGTACTTC
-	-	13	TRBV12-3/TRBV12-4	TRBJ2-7	CASTTPGKYEQYF	TGTGCCAGCACCACGCCAGGGAAATACGAGCAGTACTTC
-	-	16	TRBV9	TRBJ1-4	CASSQDRAGSNEKLFF	TGTGCCAGCAGCCAAGATCGGGCAGGGTCTAATGAAAAACTGTTTTTT
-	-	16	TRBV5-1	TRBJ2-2	CASSLFPAANTGELFF	TGCGCCAGCAGCTTGTTCCCAGCCGCGAACACCGGGGAGCTGTTTTTT
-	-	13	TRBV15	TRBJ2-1	CATHEQGYNEQFF	TGTGCCACCCACGAACAGGGCTACAATGAGCAGTTCTTC
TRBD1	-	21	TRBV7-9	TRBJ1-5	CASSFGCWDRGFPFSNQPQHF	TGTGCCAGCAGCTTTGGGTGTTGGGACAGGGGCTTCCCATTCTCCAATCAGCCCCAGCATTTT
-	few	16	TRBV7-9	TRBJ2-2	CASSSKVLSNTGELFF	TGTGCCAGCAGCTCTAAAGTTCTGTCGAACACCGGGGAGCTGTTTTTT
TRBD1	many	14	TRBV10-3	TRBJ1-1	CAIRAGGEDTEAFF	TGTGCCATCAGGGCAGGGGGCGAGGACACTGAAGCTTTCTTT
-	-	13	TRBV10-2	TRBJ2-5	CASSYWGEEAQYF	TGTGCCAGCAGTTACTGGGGAGAAGAGGCCCAGTACTTC
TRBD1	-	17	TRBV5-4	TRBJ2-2	CASSLEQGALSAGELFF	TGTGCCAGCAGCTTGGAGCAGGGGGCATTGAGTGCCGGGGAGCTGTTTTTT
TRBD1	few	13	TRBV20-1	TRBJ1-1	CSAHGQGKAEAFF	TGCAGTGCCCACGGACAGGGGAAGGCTGAAGCTTTCTTT
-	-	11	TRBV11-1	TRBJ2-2	CASDYTGELFF	TGTGCAAGCGATTACACCGGGGAGCTGTTTTTT
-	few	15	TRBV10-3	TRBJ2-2	CAISERPGNTGELFF	TGTGCCATCAGTGAGAGGCCAGGGAATACCGGGGAGCTGTTTTTT
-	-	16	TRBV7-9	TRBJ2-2	CASSLYSERNTGELFF	TGTGCCAGCAGCTTATACTCCGAACGGAACACCGGGGAGCTGTTTTTT
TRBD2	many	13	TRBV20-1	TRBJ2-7	CSASSAGDYEQYF	TGCAGTGCTAGTTCGGCGGGGGACTACGAGCAGTACTTC